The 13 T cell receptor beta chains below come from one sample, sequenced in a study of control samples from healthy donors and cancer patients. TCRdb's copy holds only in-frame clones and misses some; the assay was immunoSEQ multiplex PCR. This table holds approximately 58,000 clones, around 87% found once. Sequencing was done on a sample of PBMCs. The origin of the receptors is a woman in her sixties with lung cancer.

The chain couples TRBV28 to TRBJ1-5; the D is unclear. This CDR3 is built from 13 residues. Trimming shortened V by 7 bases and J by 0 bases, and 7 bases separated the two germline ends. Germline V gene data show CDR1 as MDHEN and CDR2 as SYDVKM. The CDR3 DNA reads TGTGCCAGCAACGGTGATAGCAATCAGCCCCAGCATTTT. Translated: CASNGDSNQPQHF.

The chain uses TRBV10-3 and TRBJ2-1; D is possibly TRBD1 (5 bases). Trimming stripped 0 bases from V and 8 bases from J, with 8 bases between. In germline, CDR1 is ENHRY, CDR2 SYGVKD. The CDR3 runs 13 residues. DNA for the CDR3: TGTGCCATCAGTGAGTCGACAGCCCATGAGCAGTTCTTC. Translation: CAISESTAHEQFF.

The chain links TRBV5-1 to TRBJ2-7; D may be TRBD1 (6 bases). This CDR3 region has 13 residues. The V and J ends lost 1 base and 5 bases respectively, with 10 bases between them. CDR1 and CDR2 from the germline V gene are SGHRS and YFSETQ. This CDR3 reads CASSLTGSHEQYF. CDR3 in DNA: TGCGCCAGCAGCTTGACAGGGAGCCACGAGCAGTACTTC.

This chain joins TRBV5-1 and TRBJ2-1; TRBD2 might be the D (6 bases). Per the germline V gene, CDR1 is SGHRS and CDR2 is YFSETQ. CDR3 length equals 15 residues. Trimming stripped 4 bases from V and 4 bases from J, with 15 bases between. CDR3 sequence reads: CASSPDGTQYNEQFF. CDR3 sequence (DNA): TGCGCCAGCAGCCCCGATGGGACTCAATACAATGAGCAGTTCTTC.

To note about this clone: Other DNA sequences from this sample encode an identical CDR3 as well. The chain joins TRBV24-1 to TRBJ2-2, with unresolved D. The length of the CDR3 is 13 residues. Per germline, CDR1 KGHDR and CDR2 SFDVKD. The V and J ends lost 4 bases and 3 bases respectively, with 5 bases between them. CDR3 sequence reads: CATSDLYTGELFF. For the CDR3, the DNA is TGTGCCACCAGTGACCTCTACACCGGGGAGCTGTTTTTT.

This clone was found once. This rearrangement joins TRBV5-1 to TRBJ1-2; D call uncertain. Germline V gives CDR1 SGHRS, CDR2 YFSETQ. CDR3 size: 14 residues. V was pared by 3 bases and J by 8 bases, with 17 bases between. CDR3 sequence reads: CASSSEGRRNGYTF. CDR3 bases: TGCGCCAGCAGCTCCGAGGGCAGGCGGAACGGCTACACCTTC. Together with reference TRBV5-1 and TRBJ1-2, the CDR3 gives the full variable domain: KAGVTQTPRYLIKTRGQQVTLSCSPISGHRSVSWYQQTPGQGLQFLFEYFSETQRNKGNFPGRFSGRQFSNSRSEMNVSTLELGDSALYLCASSSEGRRNGYTFGSGTRLTVV.

CDR3 sequence reads: CASKPQGMDQPQHF. Here the CDR3 DNA reads TGTGCCAGCAAACCACAGGGGATGGATCAGCCCCAGCATTTT. This chain connects TRBV6-5 to TRBJ1-5; 7 nucleotides agree with TRBD1. CDR1 is MNHEY and CDR2 is SVGAGI in the germline V gene. V shed 7 bases and J 5 bases; nucleotides not matched to a gene: 8. CDR3 size: 14 residues.

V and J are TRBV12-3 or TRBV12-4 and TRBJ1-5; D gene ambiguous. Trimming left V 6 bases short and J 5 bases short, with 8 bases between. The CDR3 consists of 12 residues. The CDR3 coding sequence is TGTGCCAGCAGCCGCCCGGATCAGCCCCAGCATTTT. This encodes CASSRPDQPQHF.

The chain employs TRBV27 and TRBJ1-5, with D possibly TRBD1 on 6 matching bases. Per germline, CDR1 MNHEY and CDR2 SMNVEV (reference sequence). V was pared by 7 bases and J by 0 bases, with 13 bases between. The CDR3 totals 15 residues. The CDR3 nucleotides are TGTGCCAGCACCCCCGACAGGTATAGCAATCAGCCCCAGCATTTT. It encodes CASTPDRYSNQPQHF.

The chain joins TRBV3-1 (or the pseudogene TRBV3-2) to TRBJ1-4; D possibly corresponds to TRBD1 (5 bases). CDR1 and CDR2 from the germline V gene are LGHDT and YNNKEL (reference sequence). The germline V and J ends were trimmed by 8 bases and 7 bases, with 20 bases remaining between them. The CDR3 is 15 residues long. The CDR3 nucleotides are TGTGCCAGCGGCGGCCTCGGCAGGGTGGGTGAAAAACTGTTTTTT. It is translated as CASGGLGRVGEKLFF.

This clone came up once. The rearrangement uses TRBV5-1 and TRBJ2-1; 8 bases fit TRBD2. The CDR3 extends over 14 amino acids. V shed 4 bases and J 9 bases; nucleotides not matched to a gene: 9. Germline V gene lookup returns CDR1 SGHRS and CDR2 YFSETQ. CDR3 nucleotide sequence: TGCGCCAGCAGCCCTGCCCAGGCGGGGGGTGAGCAGTTCTTC. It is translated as CASSPAQAGGEQFF.

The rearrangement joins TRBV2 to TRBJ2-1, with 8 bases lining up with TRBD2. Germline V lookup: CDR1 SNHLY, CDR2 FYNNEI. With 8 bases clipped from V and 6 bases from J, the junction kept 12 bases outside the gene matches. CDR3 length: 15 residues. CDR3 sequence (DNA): TGTGCCAGCGTTGAATCCGGGAGGGCCTCCAATGAGCAGTTCTTC. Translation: CASVESGRASNEQFF. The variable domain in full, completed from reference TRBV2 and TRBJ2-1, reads EPEVTQTPSHQVTQMGQEVILRCVPISNHLYFYWYRQILGQKVEFLVSFYNNEISEKSEIFDDQFSVERPDGSNFTLKIRSTKLEDSAMYFCASVESGRASNEQFFGPGTRLTVL.

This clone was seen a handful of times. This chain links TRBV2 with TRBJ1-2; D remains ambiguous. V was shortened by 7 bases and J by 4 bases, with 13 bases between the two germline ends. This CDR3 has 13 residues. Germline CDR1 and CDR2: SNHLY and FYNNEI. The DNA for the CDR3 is TGTGCCAGCACCTCGGCCCGGGGCTATGGCTACACCTTC. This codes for CASTSARGYGYTF.